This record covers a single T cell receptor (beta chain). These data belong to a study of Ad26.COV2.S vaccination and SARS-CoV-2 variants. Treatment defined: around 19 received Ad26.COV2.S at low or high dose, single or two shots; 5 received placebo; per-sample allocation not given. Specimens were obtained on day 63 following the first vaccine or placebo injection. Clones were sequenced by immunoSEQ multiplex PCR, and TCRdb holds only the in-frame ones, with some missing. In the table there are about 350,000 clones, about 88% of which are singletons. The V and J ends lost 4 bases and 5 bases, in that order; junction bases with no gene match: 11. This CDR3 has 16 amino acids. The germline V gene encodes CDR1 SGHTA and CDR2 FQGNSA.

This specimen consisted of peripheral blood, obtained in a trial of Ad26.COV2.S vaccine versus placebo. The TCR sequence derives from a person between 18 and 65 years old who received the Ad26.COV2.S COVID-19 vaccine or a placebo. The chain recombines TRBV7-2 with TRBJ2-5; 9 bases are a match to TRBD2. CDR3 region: CASSSSLRGGGETQYF. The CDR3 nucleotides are TGTGCCAGCAGCTCAAGCCTACGCGGGGGGGGTGAGACCCAGTACTTC.